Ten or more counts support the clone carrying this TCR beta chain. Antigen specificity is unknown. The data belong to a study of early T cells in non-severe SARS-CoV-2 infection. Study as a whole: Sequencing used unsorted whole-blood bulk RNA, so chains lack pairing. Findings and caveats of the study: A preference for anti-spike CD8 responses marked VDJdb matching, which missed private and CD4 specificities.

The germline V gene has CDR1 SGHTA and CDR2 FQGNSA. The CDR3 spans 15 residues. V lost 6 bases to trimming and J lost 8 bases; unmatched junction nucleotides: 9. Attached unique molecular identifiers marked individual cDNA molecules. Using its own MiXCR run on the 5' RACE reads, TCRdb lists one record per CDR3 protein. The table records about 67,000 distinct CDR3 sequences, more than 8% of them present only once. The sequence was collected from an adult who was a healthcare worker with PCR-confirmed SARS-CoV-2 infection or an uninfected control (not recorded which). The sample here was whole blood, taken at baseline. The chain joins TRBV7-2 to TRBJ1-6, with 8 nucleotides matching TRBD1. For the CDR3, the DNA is TGTGCCAGCAGGGAACTGGGACAGGTGGATTCACCCCTCCACTTT. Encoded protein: CASRELGQVDSPLHF.